Described below is a single TCR beta chain sequence and its context. What it binds is unknown. From germline, CDR1 is SGHRS and CDR2 YFSETQ. The CDR3 loop spans 13 amino acids. V dropped 0 bases and J dropped 6 bases, with 10 bases sitting between them. Patients with chemo-refractory metastatic non-small-cell lung cancer received focal radiation plus CTLA-4 blockade with ipilimumab. The assay was immunoSEQ multiplex PCR, and TCRdb's table has in-frame clones only and misses some. The sample gives almost 55,000 clones, more than 60% of which show up once; 3.2% is in the top ten. This sample is part of a study of radiotherapy plus CTLA-4 blockade in lung cancer. Turning to the study itself: With around 30% of patients having disease control, objective responses were seen in about 17%. Broader study findings: Researchers report tumor-derived TCR clones expanding in blood after radiotherapy plus ipilimumab. The best predictor of response was reported to be early blood T cell clone dynamics, with interferon-beta.

The chain uses TRBV5-1 and TRBJ2-7, with D possibly TRBD1 on 6 matching bases. This sequence originates from a human donor with non-small cell lung cancer who had a partial response to radiotherapy plus ipilimumab. The starting material was peripheral blood, obtained from a patient treated with radiotherapy plus ipilimumab. CDR3 in amino acids: CASSLAGVGEQYF. The DNA for the CDR3 is TGCGCCAGCAGCTTGGCAGGGGTGGGCGAGCAGTACTTC.